The sequence of this T cell receptor beta chain was determined in a study of T-cell reconstitution after alpha-beta-depleted transplantation in children. Construction of the TCRbeta library involved unique molecular identifiers. TCRdb itself ran the PCR reads through MiXCR, one entry per CDR3 protein. The profile shows around 210,000 distinct CDR3 sequences, approximately 7% of them singletons. This clonotype was picked up many times. The target antigen is unknown. General study findings and limits: Reported findings indicate that, about two months after transplant, alpha-beta T cells came from several hundred expanded clones, which were derived from non-depleted graft cells. Hyperexpanded clones declined; after one year, newly produced T cells mostly supplied diversity. Surviving recipient T cells and thymic progenitors accounted for the high day-60 TCRbeta diversity observed in some patients.

CDR1 is SGHKS, CDR2 YYEKEE, per germline (reference sequence). Trimming at V came to 4 bases and at J to 0 bases, leaving 10 bases not matched to a gene. This CDR3 has 17 amino acids. The gene calls are TRBV5-5 and TRBJ2-1; 7 bases fit TRBD2. The source was PBMCs, collected before TCRalphabeta/CD19-depleted stem cell transplant. The TCR sequence derives from a boy younger than 10 with acute lymphoblastic leukemia, due to receive a stem cell transplant. CDR3 sequence (DNA): TGTGCCAGCAGCGGGGGGGGTTCCGGAAGCTCCTACAATGAGCAGTTCTTC. Translation gives CASSGGGSGSSYNEQFF. Full variable domain (rest looked up from reference TRBV5-5 and TRBJ2-1): DAGVTQSPTHLIKTRGQQVTLRCSPISGHKSVSWYQQVLGQGPQFIFQYYEKEERGRGNFPDRFSARQFPNYSSELNVNALLLGDSALYLCASSGGGSGSSYNEQFFGPGTRLTVL.